This entry concerns a single T cell receptor beta chain. Generated by immunoSEQ multiplex PCR, the TCRdb table keeps only in-frame clones and is missing some. The sample consists of about 160,000 clones, 81% of them appearing once. The sample belongs to a study of cytotoxic CD8 clonotypes in ibrutinib-treated CLL. The TCR beta libraries used 2 to 2.5 micrograms of genomic DNA that came from cryopreserved PBMCs. The V end was cut by 2 bases, the J end by 3 bases, with 10 bases between. This CDR3 has 15 residues. The germline V gene has CDR1 SGHTA and CDR2 FQGNSA. The sequence was collected from a human donor with chronic lymphocytic leukemia. The sequencing used PBMCs, collected after 12 months of ibrutinib treatment. The chain uses TRBV7-2 and TRBJ2-2; D may be TRBD2 (5 bases). The CDR3 DNA reads TGTGCCAGCAGCTTAATGCCCGGGGACACCGGGGAGCTGTTTTTT. It translates to CASSLMPGDTGELFF.